These 5 T cell receptor beta chains came from one sample sequenced in a study of cytomegalovirus exposure and HLA in healthy donors. Sequencing used immunoSEQ multiplex PCR; TCRdb keeps in-frame clones, though not all of them. The sample holds more than 85,000 clones, about 95% seen once. Sequencing input: PBMCs. The receptors derive from a woman younger than 30 in good health and CMV-seronegative.

The chain recombines TRBV29-1 with TRBJ2-7; 7 bases match TRBD2. This CDR3 contains 13 residues. V lost 7 bases and J lost 2; bases outside the gene matches: 8. CDR1 and CDR2 from the germline V gene are SQVTM and ANQGSEA. The CDR3 DNA sequence: TGCAGCGCCTCGAGCGGGGTTACCTACGAGCAGTACTTC. It yields the protein CSASSGVTYEQYF.

The V and J genes are TRBV21-1 and TRBJ1-2; no DNA check was done on the table's D call, TRBD1. TRBV21-1 is deemed a pseudogene. CDR3 length equals 15 residues. The CDR3 protein is CASSKDLGALHGYTF. The CDR3 nucleotides read TGTGCCAGCAGCAAAGATCTGGGGGCGTTGCATGGCTACACCTTC.

The V and J genes are TRBV5-1 and TRBJ2-4, with 7 bases matching TRBD2. This CDR3 comprises 14 residues. Germline-derived CDR1 and CDR2 are SGHRS and YFSETQ. V shed 0 bases, J shed 8 bases, and the junction held 5 bases outside the gene matches. The CDR3 DNA reads as TGCGCCAGCAGCTTGGGAAGCGGGACTCACATTCAGTACTTC. This sequence encodes CASSLGSGTHIQYF.

The CDR3 is CASLAGGRELFF. For the CDR3, the DNA is TGTGCCAGCCTAGCGGGAGGCAGGGAGCTGTTTTTT. The chain employs TRBV19 and TRBJ2-2, with 11 bases lining up with TRBD2. There are 12 residues in the CDR3. Germline values: CDR1 LNHDA, CDR2 SQIVND (reference sequence). The V gene end was trimmed by 9 bases and the J gene end by 9 bases; junction bases not matched to a gene: 3.

This chain uses TRBV27 with TRBJ2-7; tentatively, D is TRBD1 (6 bases). This CDR3 region has 16 residues. The ends were cut back, 6 bases at V and 2 bases at J, with 20 bases in the middle. Germline V lookup: CDR1 MNHEY, CDR2 SMNVEV (reference sequence). CDR3 bases: TGTGCCAGCAGCCCCAATTCGCGACAGGCAACCTACGAGCAGTACTTC. Amino acid sequence: CASSPNSRQATYEQYF.